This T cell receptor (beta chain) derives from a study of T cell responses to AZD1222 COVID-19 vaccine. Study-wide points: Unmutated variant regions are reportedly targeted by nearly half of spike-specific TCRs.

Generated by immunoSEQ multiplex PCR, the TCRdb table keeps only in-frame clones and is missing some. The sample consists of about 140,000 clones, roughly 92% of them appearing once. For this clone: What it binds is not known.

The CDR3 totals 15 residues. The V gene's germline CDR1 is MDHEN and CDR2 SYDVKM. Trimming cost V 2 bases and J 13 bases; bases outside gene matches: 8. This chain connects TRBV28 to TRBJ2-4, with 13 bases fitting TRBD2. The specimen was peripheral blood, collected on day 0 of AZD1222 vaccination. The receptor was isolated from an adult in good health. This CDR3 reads CASSLGRTSGRIQYF. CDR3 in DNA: TGTGCCAGCAGTTTAGGGCGGACTAGCGGGAGAATCCAGTACTTC.